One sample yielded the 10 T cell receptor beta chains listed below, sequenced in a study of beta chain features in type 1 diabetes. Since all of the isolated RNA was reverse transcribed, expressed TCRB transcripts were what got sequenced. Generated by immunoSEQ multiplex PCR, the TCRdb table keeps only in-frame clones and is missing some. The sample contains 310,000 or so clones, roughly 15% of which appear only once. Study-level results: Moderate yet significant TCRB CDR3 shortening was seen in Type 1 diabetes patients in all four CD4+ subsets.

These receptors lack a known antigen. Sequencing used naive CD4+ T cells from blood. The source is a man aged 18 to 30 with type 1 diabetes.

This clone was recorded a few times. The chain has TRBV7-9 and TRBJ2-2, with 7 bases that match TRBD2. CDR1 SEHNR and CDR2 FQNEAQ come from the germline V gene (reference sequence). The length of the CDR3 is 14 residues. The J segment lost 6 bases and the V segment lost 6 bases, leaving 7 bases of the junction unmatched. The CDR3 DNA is TGTGCCAGCAGTAGTTCTAGCGGCCCCGGGGAGCTGTTTTTT. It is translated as CASSSSSGPGELFF.

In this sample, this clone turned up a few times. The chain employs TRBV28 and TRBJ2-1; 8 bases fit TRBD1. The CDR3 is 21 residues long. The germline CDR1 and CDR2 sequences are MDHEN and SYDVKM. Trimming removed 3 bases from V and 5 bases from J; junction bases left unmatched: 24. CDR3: CASSFFGYRPDRDRRDNEQFF. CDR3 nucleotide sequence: TGTGCCAGCAGTTTTTTTGGTTACCGTCCTGACCGGGACAGGAGAGACAATGAGCAGTTCTTC.

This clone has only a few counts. The CDR3 coding sequence is TGTGCCAGCTCACCACGACTAGCGGGGGGAATGTCCTACGAGCAGTACTTC. Translation: CASSPRLAGGMSYEQYF. The chain carries TRBV18 and TRBJ2-7; 13 positions match TRBD2. Looked up from germline, CDR1 is KGHSH and CDR2 is LQKENI. V lost 1 base and J lost 1; bases outside the gene matches: 4. The CDR3 covers 17 residues. The full variable domain, in which reference TRBV18 and TRBJ2-7 provide the parts outside the CDR3, is NAGVMQNPRHLVRRRGQEARLRCSPMKGHSHVYWYRQLPEEGLKFMVYLQKENIIDESGMPKERFSAEFPKEGPSILRIQQVVRGDSAAYFCASSPRLAGGMSYEQYFGPGTRLTVT.

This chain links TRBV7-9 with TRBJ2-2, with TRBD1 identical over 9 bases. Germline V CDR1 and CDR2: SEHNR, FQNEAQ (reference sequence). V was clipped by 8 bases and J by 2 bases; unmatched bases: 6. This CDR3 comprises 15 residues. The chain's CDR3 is CASGRGQGNTGELFF. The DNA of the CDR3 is TGTGCCAGCGGACGGGGACAGGGTAACACCGGGGAGCTGTTTTTT.

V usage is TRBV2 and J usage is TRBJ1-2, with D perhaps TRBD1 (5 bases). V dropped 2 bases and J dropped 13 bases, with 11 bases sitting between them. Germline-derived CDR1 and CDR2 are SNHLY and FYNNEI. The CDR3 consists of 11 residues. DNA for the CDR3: TGTGCCAGCAGTGAACTGGGCGGGGCCACCTTC. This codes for CASSELGGATF.

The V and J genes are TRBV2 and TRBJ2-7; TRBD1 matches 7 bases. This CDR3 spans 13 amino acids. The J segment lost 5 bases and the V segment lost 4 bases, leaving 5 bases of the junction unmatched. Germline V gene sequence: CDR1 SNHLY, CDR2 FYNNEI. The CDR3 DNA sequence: TGTGCCAGCAGTGCGAGGGGGCGCCACGAGCAGTACTTC. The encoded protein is CASSARGRHEQYF.

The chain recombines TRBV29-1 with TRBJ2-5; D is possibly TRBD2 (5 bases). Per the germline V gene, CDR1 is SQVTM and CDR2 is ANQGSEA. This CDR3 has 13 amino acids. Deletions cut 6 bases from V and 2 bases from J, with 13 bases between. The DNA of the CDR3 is TGCAGCGTACGGAGGAGATTACAAGAGACCCAGTACTTC. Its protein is CSVRRRLQETQYF.

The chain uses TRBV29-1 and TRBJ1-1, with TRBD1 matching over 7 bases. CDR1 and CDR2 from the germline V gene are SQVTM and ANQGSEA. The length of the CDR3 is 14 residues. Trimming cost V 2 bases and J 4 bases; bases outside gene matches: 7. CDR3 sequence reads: CSVETTAGGTEAFF. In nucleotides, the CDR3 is TGCAGCGTTGAAACGACGGCAGGGGGCACTGAAGCTTTCTTT.

The CDR3 region is CASSQTSSTPYYEQYF. The CDR3 nucleotides read TGTGCCAGCTCACAGACTTCTTCGACCCCGTACTACGAGCAGTACTTC. The chain recombines TRBV18 with TRBJ2-7; D remains unclear. CDR1 is KGHSH and CDR2 is LQKENI in the germline V gene. The CDR3 sequence is 16 residues long. V lost 4 bases and J 3 bases, leaving 19 bases between the germline ends.

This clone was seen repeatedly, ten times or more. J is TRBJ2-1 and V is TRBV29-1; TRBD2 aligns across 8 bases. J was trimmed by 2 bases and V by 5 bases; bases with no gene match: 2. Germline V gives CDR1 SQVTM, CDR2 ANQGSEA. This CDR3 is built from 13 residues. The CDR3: CSVHGRAYNEQFF. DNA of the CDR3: TGCAGCGTTCACGGGAGGGCCTACAATGAGCAGTTCTTC.